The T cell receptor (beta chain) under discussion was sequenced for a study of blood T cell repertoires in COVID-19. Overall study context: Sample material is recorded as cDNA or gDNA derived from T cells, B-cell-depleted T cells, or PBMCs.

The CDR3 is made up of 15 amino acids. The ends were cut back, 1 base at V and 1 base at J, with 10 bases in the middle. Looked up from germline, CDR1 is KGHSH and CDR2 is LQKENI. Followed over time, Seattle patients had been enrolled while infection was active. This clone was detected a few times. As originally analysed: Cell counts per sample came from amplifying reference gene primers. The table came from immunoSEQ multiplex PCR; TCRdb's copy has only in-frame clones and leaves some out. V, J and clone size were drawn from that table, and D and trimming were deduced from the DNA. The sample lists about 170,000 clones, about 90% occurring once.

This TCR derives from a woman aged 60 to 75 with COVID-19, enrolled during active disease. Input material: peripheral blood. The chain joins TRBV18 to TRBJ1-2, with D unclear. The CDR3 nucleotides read TGTGCCAGCTCACCACGGGCAGCCCTTAACTATGGCTACACCTTC. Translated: CASSPRAALNYGYTF. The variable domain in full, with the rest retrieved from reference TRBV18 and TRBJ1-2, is NAGVMQNPRHLVRRRGQEARLRCSPMKGHSHVYWYRQLPEEGLKFMVYLQKENIIDESGMPKERFSAEFPKEGPSILRIQQVVRGDSAAYFCASSPRAALNYGYTFGSGTRLTVV.